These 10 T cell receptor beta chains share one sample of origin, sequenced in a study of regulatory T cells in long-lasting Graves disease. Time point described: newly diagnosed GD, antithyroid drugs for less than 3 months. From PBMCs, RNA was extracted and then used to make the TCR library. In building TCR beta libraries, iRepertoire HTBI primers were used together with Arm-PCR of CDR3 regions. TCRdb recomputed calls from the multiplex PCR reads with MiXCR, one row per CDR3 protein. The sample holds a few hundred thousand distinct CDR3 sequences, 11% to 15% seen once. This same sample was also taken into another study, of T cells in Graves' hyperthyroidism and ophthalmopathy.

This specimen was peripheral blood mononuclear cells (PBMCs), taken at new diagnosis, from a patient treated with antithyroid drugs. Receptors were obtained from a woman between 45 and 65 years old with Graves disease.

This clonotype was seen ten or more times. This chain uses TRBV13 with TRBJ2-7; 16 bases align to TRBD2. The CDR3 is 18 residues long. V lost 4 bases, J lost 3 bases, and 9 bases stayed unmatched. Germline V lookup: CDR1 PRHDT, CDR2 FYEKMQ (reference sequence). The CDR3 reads CASSSSGLAGGRGYEQYF. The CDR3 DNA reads TGTGCCAGCAGCTCTTCGGGACTAGCGGGAGGGAGGGGCTACGAGCAGTACTTC.

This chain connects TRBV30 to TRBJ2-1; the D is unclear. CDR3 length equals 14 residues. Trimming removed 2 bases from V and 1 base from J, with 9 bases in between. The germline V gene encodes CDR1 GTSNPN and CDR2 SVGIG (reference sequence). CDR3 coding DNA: TGTGCCTGGAGTAGGGTAGGGTCCTACAATGAGCAGTTCTTC. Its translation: CAWSRVGSYNEQFF.

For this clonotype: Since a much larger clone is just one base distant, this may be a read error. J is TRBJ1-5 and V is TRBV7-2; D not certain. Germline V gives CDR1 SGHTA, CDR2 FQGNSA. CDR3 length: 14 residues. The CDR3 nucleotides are TGTGCCAACAGCTTAGGGAATAGCAATCAGCCCCAGCATTTT. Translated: CANSLGNSNQPQHF.

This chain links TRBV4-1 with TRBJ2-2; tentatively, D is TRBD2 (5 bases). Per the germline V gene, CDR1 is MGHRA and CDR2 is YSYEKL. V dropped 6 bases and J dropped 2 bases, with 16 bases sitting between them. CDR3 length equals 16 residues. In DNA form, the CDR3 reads TGCGCCAGCAGTTATAGTGAGGGAGCAAACACCGGGGAGCTGTTTTTT. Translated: CASSYSEGANTGELFF.

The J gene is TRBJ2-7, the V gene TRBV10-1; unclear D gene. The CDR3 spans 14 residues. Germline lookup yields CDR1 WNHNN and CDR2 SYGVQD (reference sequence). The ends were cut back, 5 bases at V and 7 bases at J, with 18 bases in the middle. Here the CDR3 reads CASSLGLPTEEQYF. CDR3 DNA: TGCGCCAGCAGTCTGGGCTTACCTACTGAAGAGCAGTACTTC.

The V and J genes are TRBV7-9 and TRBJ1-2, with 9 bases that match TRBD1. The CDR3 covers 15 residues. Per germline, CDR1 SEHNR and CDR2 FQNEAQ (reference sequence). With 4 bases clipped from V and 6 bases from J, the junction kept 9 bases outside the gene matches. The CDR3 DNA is TGTGCCAGCAGCTACCAGGACAGGGGCCAACATGGCTACACCTTC. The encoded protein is CASSYQDRGQHGYTF.

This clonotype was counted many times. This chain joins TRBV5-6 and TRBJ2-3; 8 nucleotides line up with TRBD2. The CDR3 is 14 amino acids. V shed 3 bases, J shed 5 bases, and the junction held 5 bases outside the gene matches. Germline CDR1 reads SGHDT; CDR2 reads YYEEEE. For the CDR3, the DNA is TGTGCCAGCAGCTCCCGGGAGGGCGGAGATACGCAGTATTTT. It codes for CASSSREGGDTQYF.

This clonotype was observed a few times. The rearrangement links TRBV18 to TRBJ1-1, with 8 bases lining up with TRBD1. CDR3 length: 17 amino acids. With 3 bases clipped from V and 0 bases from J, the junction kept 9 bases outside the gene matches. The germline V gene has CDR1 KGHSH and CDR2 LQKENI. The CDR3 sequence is CASSPTGQGAMNTEAFF. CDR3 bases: TGTGCCAGCTCACCGACAGGGCAGGGGGCCATGAACACTGAAGCTTTCTTT.

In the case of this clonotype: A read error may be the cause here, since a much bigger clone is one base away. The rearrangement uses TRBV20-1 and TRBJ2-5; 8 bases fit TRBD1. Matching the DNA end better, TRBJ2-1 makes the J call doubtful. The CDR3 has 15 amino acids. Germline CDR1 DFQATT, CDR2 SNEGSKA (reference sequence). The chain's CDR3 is CSARDGQGFSYEQFF. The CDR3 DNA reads TGCAGCGCTAGAGACGGACAGGGCTTCTCCTACGAGCAGTTCTTC.

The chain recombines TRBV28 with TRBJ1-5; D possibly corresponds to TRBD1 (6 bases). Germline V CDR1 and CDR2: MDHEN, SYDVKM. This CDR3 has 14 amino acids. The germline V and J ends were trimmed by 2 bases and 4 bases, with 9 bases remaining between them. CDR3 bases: TGTGCCAGCAGTTTAGTCGACAGGAATCAGCCCCAGCATTTT. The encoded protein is CASSLVDRNQPQHF.